The T cell receptor (beta chain) described here comes from a study of blood T cell repertoires in COVID-19. At the level of the study: T cells, B-cell-depleted T cells, or PBMCs supplied cDNA or gDNA.

This clone was found once. Profiled with immunoSEQ multiplex PCR; TCRdb holds only in-frame clones, not every one. In the table there are 130,000 to 150,000 clones, 80% to 90% of which are singletons. Trimming cost V 5 bases and J 1 base, with 14 bases left between them. Per germline, CDR1 MNHNS and CDR2 SASEGT. This CDR3 comprises 15 residues. This chain connects TRBV6-1 to TRBJ1-1, with a tentative D call TRBD1 (5 bases). Sample: peripheral blood. The sequence came from a woman aged 60-75 years with COVID-19, enrolled during active disease. Written as DNA, the CDR3 is TGTGCCAGCAGTTCAGGACACGGGGGGAACACTGAAGCTTTCTTT. This translates into CASSSGHGGNTEAFF.